This TCR beta chain was captured in a study of tumor and adjacent non-tumor tissue in lung cancer. Study results and caveats: Patients with more diverse tumor TCRs had worse survival. TCR diversity was significantly greater in tumor than normal lung tissue.

TCRbeta libraries were built with three rounds of nested PCR, modified from ARM-PCR. TCRdb re-called the multiplex PCR reads with MiXCR, one entry per CDR3 protein. The table has 200,000 or so distinct CDR3 sequences, about 76% seen once. There are many counts of this clonotype. Its antigen is not known. RNA was extracted from bulk tissue without any cell sorting. Chemotherapy-naive patients with new lung cancer underwent thoracic surgery in China, August–late 2014. Germline V gene sequence: CDR1 SQVTM, CDR2 ANQGSEA. This CDR3 is built from 12 residues. V lost 5 bases to trimming and J lost 1 base, with 6 bases between them.

The chain has TRBV29-1 and TRBJ1-3; D gene uncertain. Sequencing used lung tumor tissue. The receptor's source is a man in his 60s with non-small cell lung cancer. The CDR3 here is CSVRLSGNTIYF. CDR3 DNA sequence: TGCAGCGTTAGGCTATCTGGAAACACCATATATTTT.